A selection of T cell receptor beta chains follows, all from one sample in a study of cytomegalovirus exposure and HLA in healthy donors. Here immunoSEQ multiplex PCR was the method, and the copy in TCRdb shows in-frame clones only, minus some. The sample has about 140,000 clones, 80% to 90% seen once. The material sequenced was PBMCs. The receptors stem from a man aged 18 to 35 in good health and CMV-seronegative. The CDR3 runs from the conserved cysteine through the conserved F or W. Each record gives: clone size, V gene, D gene, J gene, CDR3 DNA, CDR3 protein. A D gene is named only where the DNA matches it firmly. Rows give clone size only sometimes, using once, few, many, or a class for an expanded clone.

size: -; V: TRBV11-2; D: TRBD2; J: TRBJ2-3; DNA: TGTGCCAGCAGCATAGCGGGGGGGTCCACAGATACGCAGTATTTT; CDR3: CASSIAGGSTDTQYF
size: -; V: TRBV7-9; D: TRBD1; J: TRBJ1-2; DNA: TGTGCCAGCAGCTTAGGGACAGGTACCTCGGGCTACACCTTC; CDR3: CASSLGTGTSGYTF
size: -; V: TRBV27; D: TRBD2; J: TRBJ2-3; DNA: TGTGCCAGCAGTCCTCCGGGACTAGCGGGGGCCATCCCACACAATACGTCGCAGTATTTT; CDR3: CASSPPGLAGAIPHNTSQYF
size: -; V: TRBV6-1; D: TRBD2; J: TRBJ2-5; DNA: TGTGCCAGCAGTGTGGAAGCGGGAGGACAAGAGACCCAGTACTTC; CDR3: CASSVEAGGQETQYF
size: -; V: TRBV4-1; D: -; J: TRBJ1-1; DNA: TGCGCCAGCAGCCAAGAGCGGCACACGAACACTGAAGCTTTCTTT; CDR3: CASSQERHTNTEAFF
size: -; V: TRBV5-1; D: TRBD2; J: TRBJ2-1; DNA: TGCGCCAGCAGCCCCGGGACTAGCGTGGGGAATGAGCAGTTCTTC; CDR3: CASSPGTSVGNEQFF
size: -; V: TRBV7-9; D: TRBD2; J: TRBJ2-2; DNA: TGTGCCAGCAGCTTAGTCGCGGGGGAACACGGGGAGCTGTTTTTT; CDR3: CASSLVAGEHGELFF
size: -; V: TRBV6-1; D: TRBD1; J: TRBJ2-7; DNA: TGTGCCAGCAGTGGAAGGACAGGGGTGTACGAGCAGTACTTC; CDR3: CASSGRTGVYEQYF
size: -; V: TRBV4-3; D: -; J: TRBJ2-7; DNA: TGCGCCAGCAGCCAAGTACTGGACTCCTCCTACGAGCAGTACTTC; CDR3: CASSQVLDSSYEQYF
size: -; V: TRBV4-3; D: -; J: TRBJ1-1; DNA: TGCGCCAGCAGCCAACATCTCAGTGTGAACACTGAAGCTTTCTTT; CDR3: CASSQHLSVNTEAFF
size: -; V: TRBV15; D: TRBD1; J: TRBJ1-5; DNA: TGTGCCACCGGGACAGATAGCAATCAGCCCCAGCATTTT; CDR3: CATGTDSNQPQHF
size: -; V: TRBV4-2; D: TRBD1; J: TRBJ1-1; DNA: TGTGCCAGCAGCCAATGGGTGACAGGGGGGTCTGAAGCTTTCTTT; CDR3: CASSQWVTGGSEAFF
size: few; V: TRBV10-3; D: TRBD2; J: TRBJ2-5; DNA: TGTGCCATCAGTGGGGTAGCGGGAGTCCAAGAGACCCAGTACTTC; CDR3: CAISGVAGVQETQYF
size: -; V: TRBV6-6; D: -; J: TRBJ1-2; DNA: TGTGCCAGCAGTTCGGGAGAAGATGGCTACACCTTC; CDR3: CASSSGEDGYTF
size: -; V: TRBV19; D: TRBD1; J: TRBJ1-6; DNA: TGTGCCACCCCATGGGGCAGGGGGTTTTCACCCCTCCACTTT; CDR3: CATPWGRGFSPLHF
size: -; V: TRBV7-9; D: -; J: TRBJ2-2; DNA: TGTGCCAGCAGCCGGACACAGAACACCGGGGAGCTGTTTTTT; CDR3: CASSRTQNTGELFF
size: -; V: TRBV19; D: -; J: TRBJ1-4; DNA: TGTGCCACAACAGCTGGCTTGGGTGCGGGTAATGAAAAACTGTTTTTT; CDR3: CATTAGLGAGNEKLFF
size: -; V: TRBV28; D: -; J: TRBJ1-5; DNA: TGTGCCAGCAGTTTAACAGGCCAGCCCCAGCATTTT; CDR3: CASSLTGQPQHF
size: -; V: TRBV11-2; D: TRBD2; J: TRBJ2-5; DNA: TGTGCCAGCAGGTCCCTGACTAGCGGGAGAGGAGAGACCCAGTACTTC; CDR3: CASRSLTSGRGETQYF
size: -; V: TRBV7-6; D: TRBD1; J: TRBJ1-1; DNA: TGTGCCAGCAGCATAACAGGGGGGAGGAACACTGAAGCTTTCTTT; CDR3: CASSITGGRNTEAFF
size: once; V: TRBV5-1; D: TRBD2; J: TRBJ2-6; DNA: TGCGCCAGCAGCTTGGCTAGCGGCTACTCTGGGGCCAACGTCCTGACTTTC; CDR3: CASSLASGYSGANVLTF
size: -; V: TRBV27; D: TRBD2; J: TRBJ2-7; DNA: TGTGCCAGCAGTTTACGGACTAGCGGGGGGCGGCCCTACGAGCAGTACTTC; CDR3: CASSLRTSGGRPYEQYF